This T cell receptor beta chain comes out of a study of T cell responses to AZD1222 COVID-19 vaccine. Libraries were prepared by immunoSEQ multiplex PCR; TCRdb keeps only in-frame clonotypes and omits some of them. This table holds around 190,000 clones, 80% to 90% found once. The specimen comprised peripheral blood, sampled on day 0 of AZD1222 vaccination. The TCR was taken from an adult in good health.

CDR3 loop: CASSSQRTGGLDTQYF. The CDR3 DNA sequence: TGTGCCAGCAGTTCGCAACGGACAGGGGGCTTAGATACGCAGTATTTT. The chain uses TRBV28 and TRBJ2-3; 11 nucleotides line up with TRBD1. The CDR3 consists of 16 residues. In germline, CDR1 is MDHEN, CDR2 SYDVKM. The J segment lost 5 bases and the V segment lost 4 bases, leaving 8 bases of the junction unmatched.